The 25 T cell receptor beta chains presented below share a single source sample, sequenced in a study of T-cell memory formation after mild COVID-19. TCRdb redid the calling of the 5' RACE reads with MiXCR, one entry per CDR3 protein. Of some 600,000 distinct CDR3 sequences listed, roughly 17% are singletons. Input material: PBMCs or a T cell subset sorted from them (not recorded which). The receptors derive from an adult woman who had mild COVID-19 (a few samples of this study predate the infection). Cell type and time point are not known.

The rearrangement joins TRBV3-1 to TRBJ2-2; no clear D. Germline V lookup: CDR1 LGHDT, CDR2 YNNKEL (reference sequence). V lost 1 base to trimming and J lost 7 bases, with 4 bases between them. This CDR3 is 12 amino acids long. The CDR3 protein is CASSQVNGELFF. The CDR3 DNA reads TGTGCCAGCAGCCAAGTGAACGGGGAGCTGTTTTTT.

The rearrangement uses TRBV11-2 and TRBJ1-3; D is undetermined. The CDR3 loop spans 15 amino acids. Looked up from germline, CDR1 is SGHAT and CDR2 is FQNNGV. The V end lost 1 base, the J end lost 0 bases, and 7 bases lay between the germline ends. CDR3: CASSLVPLSGNTIYF. Here the CDR3 DNA reads TGTGCCAGCAGCTTAGTACCCCTCTCTGGAAACACCATATATTTT.

V gene TRBV7-8 combines with J gene TRBJ2-3; TRBD1 matches 8 bases. The germline V gene encodes CDR1 SGHVS and CDR2 FQNEAQ. Unmatched junction bases numbered 9, after V lost 8 bases and J lost 2 bases. The CDR3 is made up of 15 amino acids. DNA of the CDR3: TGTGCCAGCGACAGGGGATCCACACACACAGATACGCAGTATTTT. The encoded protein is CASDRGSTHTDTQYF.

There are a few counts of this clonotype. The chain combines TRBV10-3 with TRBJ1-2; D is uncertain. V lost 4 bases and J 4 bases, leaving 19 bases between the germline ends. The CDR3 length is 16 residues. Germline V gene sequence: CDR1 ENHRY, CDR2 SYGVKD. In nucleotides, the CDR3 is TGTGCCATCAGTGGGTCCGGGGTTGGGAGCGGCTATGGCTACACCTTC. Translated, it gives CAISGSGVGSGYGYTF.

CDR3 DNA sequence: TGTGCCAGCAGCTTAAAAATAGGGCGGGAGGGGCCCTACGAGCAGTACTTC. Protein sequence: CASSLKIGREGPYEQYF. The chain has TRBV7-3 and TRBJ2-7, with TRBD2 identical over 9 bases. Germline trimming cut 1 base from V and 2 bases from J; bases unmatched to any gene: 9. Germline assignment: CDR1 SGHTA and CDR2 FQGTGA. CDR3 length: 17 amino acids. Using reference TRBV7-3 and TRBJ2-7 for the parts outside the CDR3, the full variable domain is GAGVSQTPSNKVTEKGKYVELRCDPISGHTALYWYRQSLGQGPEFLIYFQGTGAADDSGLPNDRFFAVRPEGSVSTLKIQRTERGDSAVYLCASSLKIGREGPYEQYFGPGTRLTVT.

This chain links TRBV27 with TRBJ2-7, with 11 bases that match TRBD1. CDR1 is MNHEY, CDR2 SMNVEV, per germline (reference sequence). After removal of 5 bases from V and 3 bases from J, the junction contained 9 bases not matched to a gene. CDR3 length: 16 amino acids. CDR3 nucleotides: TGTGCCAGCAGTCTACGAATCGGGACAGGGGGCTACGAGCAGTACTTC. This gives the protein CASSLRIGTGGYEQYF.

This clonotype was recorded a few times. This chain connects TRBV13 to TRBJ2-7, with 8 bases matching TRBD1. Germline-derived CDR1 and CDR2 are PRHDT and FYEKMQ (reference sequence). The CDR3 totals 15 residues. Trimming took 1 base from V and 1 from J; bases not matched to a gene: 3. This chain's CDR3 is CASSLDGQGSYEQYF. CDR3 DNA sequence: TGTGCCAGCAGCTTAGACGGACAGGGTTCCTACGAGCAGTACTTC. The variable domain in full, completed from reference TRBV13 and TRBJ2-7, reads AAGVIQSPRHLIKEKRETATLKCYPIPRHDTVYWYQQGPGQDPQFLISFYEKMQSDKGSIPDRFSAQQFSDYHSELNMSSLELGDSALYFCASSLDGQGSYEQYFGPGTRLTVT.

The chain joins TRBV29-1 to TRBJ1-5; TRBD1 might be the D (6 bases). CDR1 SQVTM and CDR2 ANQGSEA come from the germline V gene. This CDR3 has 13 amino acids. The ends were cut back, 4 bases at V and 2 bases at J, with 9 bases in the middle. CDR3 sequence (DNA): TGCAGCGTTGGGGCAGGGGGCAATCAGCCCCAGCATTTT. Translated, it gives CSVGAGGNQPQHF. Full variable domain (remainder filled in from reference TRBV29-1 and TRBJ1-5): SAVISQKPSRDICQRGTSLTIQCQVDSQVTMMFWYRQQPGQSLTLIATANQGSEATYESGFVIDKFPISRPNLTFSTLTVSNMSPEDSSIYLCSVGAGGNQPQHFGDGTRLSIL.

The CDR3 loop is CAIRTEANYGYTF. The CDR3 DNA reads TGTGCCATACGGACGGAAGCTAACTATGGCTACACCTTC. The V gene is TRBV7-9, the J gene TRBJ1-2; D is undetermined. V was trimmed by 10 bases and J by 0 bases, leaving 12 bases between them. Germline CDR1 SEHNR, CDR2 FQNEAQ (reference sequence). The CDR3 consists of 13 residues. Drawing the rest from reference TRBV7-9 and TRBJ1-2, the complete variable domain is DTGVSQNPRHKITKRGQNVTFRCDPISEHNRLYWYRQTLGQGPEFLTYFQNEAQLEKSRLLSDRFSAERPKGSFSTLEIQRTEQGDSAMYLCAIRTEANYGYTFGSGTRLTVV.

The rearrangement joins TRBV12-3 or TRBV12-4 to TRBJ1-5; TRBD1 matches 12 bases. The CDR3 has 16 residues. Unmatched junction bases numbered 1, after V lost 4 bases and J lost 0 bases. The CDR3, as DNA: TGTGCCAGCAGTTGGGGACAGGGGGCTAGCAATCAGCCCCAGCATTTT. Amino acid sequence: CASSWGQGASNQPQHF.

This chain uses TRBV20-1 with TRBJ2-6, with D hard to call. The germline gives CDR1 DFQATT, CDR2 SNEGSKA (reference sequence). The CDR3 consists of 15 residues. V was pared by 0 bases and J by 2 bases, with 8 bases between. The CDR3 loop reads CSAREGSAGANVLTF. DNA of the CDR3: TGCAGTGCTAGAGAGGGTTCAGCTGGGGCCAACGTCCTGACTTTC.

This CDR3 is CASSNQAVNTEAFF. In DNA, the CDR3 is TGTGCCAGCAGTAATCAGGCCGTGAACACTGAAGCTTTCTTT. J is TRBJ1-1 and V is TRBV27; D is ambiguous. In germline, CDR1 is MNHEY, CDR2 SMNVEV (reference sequence). V shed 5 bases and J shed 0 bases, with 10 bases lying between them. The CDR3 has 14 amino acids.

The rearrangement uses TRBV3-1 and TRBJ2-7; D may be TRBD1 (5 bases). This CDR3 has 16 residues. Germline CDR1 LGHDT, CDR2 YNNKEL (reference sequence). The V gene lost 0 bases and the J gene lost 2 bases, with 14 bases spanning the gap. CDR3 sequence (DNA): TGTGCCAGCAGCCAAGAGGGGCTCCCGAAACCCTACGAGCAGTACTTC. Translation: CASSQEGLPKPYEQYF.

This clonotype has a handful of counts. The chain recombines TRBV20-1 with TRBJ1-1; 8 bases map to TRBD1. This CDR3 spans 12 amino acids. Germline CDR1 is DFQATT and CDR2 is SNEGSKA (reference sequence). This CDR3 reads CSADRVGTEAFF. DNA of the CDR3: TGCAGCGCGGACAGGGTGGGCACTGAAGCTTTCTTT.

This clonotype was seen more than once but under ten times. CDR3 sequence (DNA): TGTGCCAGCAGCTTAGGCAGCCGAGTTCTCACCTACAATGAGCAGTTCTTC. This translates into CASSLGSRVLTYNEQFF. V usage is TRBV7-2 and J usage is TRBJ2-1; D gene unclear. Trimming removed 1 base from V and 2 bases from J, with 15 bases in between. This CDR3 has 17 amino acids. Germline V CDR1 and CDR2: SGHTA, FQGNSA.

This clonotype has only a few counts. This chain joins TRBV5-1 and TRBJ2-2; no firm D call. CDR1 is SGHRS, CDR2 YFSETQ, per germline. The CDR3 totals 14 residues. Between the trimmed V and J ends, which lost 4 bases and 4 bases, there was a span of 11 bases. Here the CDR3 DNA reads TGCGCCAGCAGCCCCGTGGTTCGCACCGGGGAGCTGTTTTTT. This gives the protein CASSPVVRTGELFF.

This clonotype was detected a few times. The genes are TRBV30 and TRBJ2-7, with 7 bases aligning to TRBD1. The V gene's germline CDR1 is GTSNPN and CDR2 SVGIG (reference sequence). CDR3 length equals 12 residues. The CDR3 nucleotides are TGTGCGCGAAGGGGGCAGACCTACGAGCAGTACTTC. It codes for CARRGQTYEQYF.

This clonotype turned up a few times. The rearrangement joins TRBV5-1 to TRBJ1-3; D gene uncertain. The length of the CDR3 is 15 residues. With 0 bases removed from V and 2 bases from J, the gap between germline ends came to 9 bases. Germline values: CDR1 SGHRS, CDR2 YFSETQ. The CDR3 nucleotides are TGCGCCAGCAGCTTGGGCAGAGCCCCTGGAAACACCATATATTTT. This sequence encodes CASSLGRAPGNTIYF.

The chain employs TRBV20-1 and TRBJ2-3; 13 nucleotides agree with TRBD2. The CDR3 is 17 amino acids. CDR1 is DFQATT, CDR2 SNEGSKA, per germline (reference sequence). The trim removed 1 base at V and 8 bases at J, leaving 12 bases unmatched. The CDR3 reads CSARGPGLAGKGGTQYF. In nucleotides, the CDR3 is TGCAGTGCTAGAGGGCCGGGACTAGCGGGAAAGGGTGGTACGCAGTATTTT.

This clonotype was observed a few times. The CDR3 coding sequence is TGTGCCAGCTCACCATTCGGACAGACAAGTTCGAACGAGCAGTACTTC. This encodes CASSPFGQTSSNEQYF. This chain joins TRBV18 and TRBJ2-7; perhaps TRBD1 as D (6 bases). Looked up from germline, CDR1 is KGHSH and CDR2 is LQKENI. V lost 2 bases and J 5 bases, leaving 19 bases between the germline ends. The CDR3 sequence is 16 residues long.

The chain recombines TRBV29-1 with TRBJ1-1; TRBD1 is a possible D gene (6 bases). V dropped 4 bases and J dropped 0 bases, with 18 bases sitting between them. The CDR3 loop spans 16 amino acids. Germline-derived CDR1 and CDR2 are SQVTM and ANQGSEA. The CDR3, as DNA: TGCAGCGTTGGGACTCAGGGGCCCTTGCTGAACACTGAAGCTTTCTTT. Translating it yields CSVGTQGPLLNTEAFF.

This chain uses TRBV6-5 with TRBJ2-7; 8 positions agree with TRBD2. CDR3 size: 14 residues. Trimming at V came to 0 bases and at J to 7 bases, leaving 5 bases not matched to a gene. Germline CDR1 and CDR2: MNHEY and SVGAGI. This chain's CDR3 is CASSYSSGGAEQYF. In DNA form, the CDR3 reads TGTGCCAGCAGTTACTCTTCGGGGGGGGCAGAGCAGTACTTC.

This chain links TRBV27 with TRBJ1-2; D is possibly TRBD1 (5 bases). CDR1 is MNHEY, CDR2 SMNVEV, per germline (reference sequence). Trimming shortened V by 6 bases and J by 3 bases, and 8 bases separated the two germline ends. The CDR3 is 12 residues long. In DNA, the CDR3 is TGTGCCAGCAGGACAGACTACTATGGCTACACCTTC. It is translated as CASRTDYYGYTF.

The genes are TRBV3-1 and TRBJ2-7, with D uncertain. Germline V lookup: CDR1 LGHDT, CDR2 YNNKEL (reference sequence). V lost 2 bases, J lost 9 bases, and 11 bases lay in between. CDR3 length equals 12 residues. CDR3 region: CASSQSLVGQYF. CDR3 DNA sequence: TGTGCCAGCAGCCAATCACTGGTGGGGCAGTACTTC.

The rearrangement joins TRBV5-1 to TRBJ1-1; D might be TRBD1 (5 bases). In germline, CDR1 is SGHRS, CDR2 YFSETQ. There are 15 residues in the CDR3. With 0 bases removed from V and 4 bases from J, the gap between germline ends came to 13 bases. The CDR3 spells CASSLARGRATEAFF. CDR3 DNA sequence: TGCGCCAGCAGCTTGGCGAGGGGCCGGGCCACTGAAGCTTTCTTT.